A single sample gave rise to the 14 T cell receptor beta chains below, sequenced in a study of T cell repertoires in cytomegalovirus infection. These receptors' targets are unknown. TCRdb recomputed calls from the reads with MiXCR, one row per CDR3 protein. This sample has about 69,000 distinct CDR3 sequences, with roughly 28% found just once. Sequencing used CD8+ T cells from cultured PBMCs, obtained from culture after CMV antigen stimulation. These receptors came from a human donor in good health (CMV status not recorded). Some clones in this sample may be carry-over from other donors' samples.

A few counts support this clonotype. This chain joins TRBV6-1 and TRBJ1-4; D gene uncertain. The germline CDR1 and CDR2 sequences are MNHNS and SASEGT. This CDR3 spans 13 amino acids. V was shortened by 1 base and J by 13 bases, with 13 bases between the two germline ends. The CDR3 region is CASSEERHYLLFF. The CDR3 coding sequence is TGTGCCAGCAGTGAAGAGCGACATTATTTACTGTTTTTT.

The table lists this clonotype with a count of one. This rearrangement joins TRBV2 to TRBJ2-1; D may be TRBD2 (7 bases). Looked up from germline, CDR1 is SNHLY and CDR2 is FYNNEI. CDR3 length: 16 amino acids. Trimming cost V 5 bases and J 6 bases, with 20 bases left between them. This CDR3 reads CASSQRGGAGVNEQFF. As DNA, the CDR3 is TGTGCCAGCAGTCAAAGGGGGGGGGCCGGGGTCAATGAGCAGTTCTTC. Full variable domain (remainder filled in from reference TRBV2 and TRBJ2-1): EPEVTQTPSHQVTQMGQEVILRCVPISNHLYFYWYRQILGQKVEFLVSFYNNEISEKSEIFDDQFSVERPDGSNFTLKIRSTKLEDSAMYFCASSQRGGAGVNEQFFGPGTRLTVL.

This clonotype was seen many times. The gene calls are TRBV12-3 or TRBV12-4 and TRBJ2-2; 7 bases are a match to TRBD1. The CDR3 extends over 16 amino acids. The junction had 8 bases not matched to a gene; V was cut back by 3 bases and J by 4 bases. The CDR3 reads CASSFNRPGGTGELFF. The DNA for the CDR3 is TGTGCCAGCAGTTTTAACCGTCCAGGGGGCACCGGGGAGCTGTTTTTT.

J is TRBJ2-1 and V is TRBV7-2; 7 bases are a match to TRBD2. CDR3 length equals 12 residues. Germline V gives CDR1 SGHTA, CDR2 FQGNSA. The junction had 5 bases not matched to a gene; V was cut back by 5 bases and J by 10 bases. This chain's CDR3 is CASSESGKEQFF. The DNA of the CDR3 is TGTGCCAGCAGCGAAAGCGGGAAAGAGCAGTTCTTC.

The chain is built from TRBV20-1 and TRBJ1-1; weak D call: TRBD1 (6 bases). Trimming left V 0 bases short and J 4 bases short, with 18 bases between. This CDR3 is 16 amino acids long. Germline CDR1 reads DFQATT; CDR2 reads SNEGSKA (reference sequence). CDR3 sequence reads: CSARDTRGFGSTEAFF. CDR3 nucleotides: TGCAGTGCTAGAGACACGAGGGGGTTTGGGAGCACTGAAGCTTTCTTT.

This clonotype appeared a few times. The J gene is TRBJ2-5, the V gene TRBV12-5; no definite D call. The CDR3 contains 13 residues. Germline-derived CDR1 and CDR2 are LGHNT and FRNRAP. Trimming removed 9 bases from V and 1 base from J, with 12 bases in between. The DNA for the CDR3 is TGTGCTAGCGAATTGACCGCCCAAGAGACCCAGTACTTC. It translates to CASELTAQETQYF.

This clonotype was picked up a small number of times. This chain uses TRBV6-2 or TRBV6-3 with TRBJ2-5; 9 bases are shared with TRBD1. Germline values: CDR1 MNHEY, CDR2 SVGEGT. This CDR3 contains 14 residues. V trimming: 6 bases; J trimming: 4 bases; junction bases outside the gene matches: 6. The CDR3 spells CASSSWTGVETQYF. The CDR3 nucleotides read TGTGCCAGCAGCTCCTGGACAGGGGTAGAGACCCAGTACTTC.

The CDR3, as DNA: TGTGCCAGCAGTCCGGGACGGGAGAGAACCCAGTACTTC. Translation gives CASSPGRERTQYF. This rearrangement joins TRBV27 to TRBJ2-5; TRBD2 might be the D (6 bases). CDR3 size: 13 residues. The germline gives CDR1 MNHEY, CDR2 SMNVEV (reference sequence). Trimming removed 5 bases at V and 8 bases at J, with 15 bases between.

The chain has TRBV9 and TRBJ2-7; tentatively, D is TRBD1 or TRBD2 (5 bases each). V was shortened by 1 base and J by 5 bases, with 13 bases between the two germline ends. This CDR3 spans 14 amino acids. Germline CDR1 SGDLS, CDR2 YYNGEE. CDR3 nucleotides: TGTGCCAGCAGCGTATGGGGCGTCGGGAACGAGCAGTACTTC. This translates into CASSVWGVGNEQYF.

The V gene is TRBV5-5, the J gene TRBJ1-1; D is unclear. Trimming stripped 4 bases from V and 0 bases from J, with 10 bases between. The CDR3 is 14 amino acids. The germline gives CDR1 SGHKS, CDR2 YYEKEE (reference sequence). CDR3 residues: CASSLLDMNTEAFF. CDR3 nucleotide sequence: TGTGCCAGCAGCCTCCTAGATATGAACACTGAAGCTTTCTTT.

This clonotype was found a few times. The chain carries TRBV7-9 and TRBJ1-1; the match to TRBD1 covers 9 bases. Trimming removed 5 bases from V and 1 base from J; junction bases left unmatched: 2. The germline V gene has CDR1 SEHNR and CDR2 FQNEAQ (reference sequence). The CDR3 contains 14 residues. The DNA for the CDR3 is TGTGCCAGCAGCGGGGGACAGGGGAACACTGAAGCTTTCTTT. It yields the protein CASSGGQGNTEAFF.

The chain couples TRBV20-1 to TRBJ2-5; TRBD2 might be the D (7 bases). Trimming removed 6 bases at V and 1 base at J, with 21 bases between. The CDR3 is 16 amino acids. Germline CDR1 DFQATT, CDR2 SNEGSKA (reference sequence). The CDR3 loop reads CSAGGGLAAIQETQYF. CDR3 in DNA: TGCAGTGCCGGGGGCGGGCTAGCGGCCATCCAAGAGACCCAGTACTTC.

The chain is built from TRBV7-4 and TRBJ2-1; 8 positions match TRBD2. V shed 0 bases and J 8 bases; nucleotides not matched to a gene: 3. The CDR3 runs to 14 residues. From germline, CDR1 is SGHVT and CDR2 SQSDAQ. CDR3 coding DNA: TGTGCCAGCAGCTTAGCCGGGAGGGAAGATGAGCAGTTCTTC. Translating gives CASSLAGREDEQFF.

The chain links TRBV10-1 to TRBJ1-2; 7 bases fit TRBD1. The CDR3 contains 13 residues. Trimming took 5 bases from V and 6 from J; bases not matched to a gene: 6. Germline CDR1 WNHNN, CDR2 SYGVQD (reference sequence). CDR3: CASSNDRDDGYTF. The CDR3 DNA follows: TGCGCCAGCAGTAACGACAGGGATGATGGCTACACCTTC.